This T cell receptor beta chain is from a study of shared clonotypes between healthy human individuals. Unsorted PBMC contributed about 0.3 ug DNA, roughly 30,000 T cell genomes, to each replicate PCR. The data were produced by immunoSEQ multiplex PCR, yet TCRdb's version contains in-frame clones alone and is incomplete. The data show over 400,000 clones, almost 80% seen once. Participating donors were healthy, HIV-negative adults free of recent acute infections or vaccinations. The CDR3 is 15 amino acids. Looked up from germline, CDR1 is MDHEN and CDR2 is SYDVKM. Deletions cut 6 bases from V and 8 bases from J, with 19 bases between.

Sample: PBMCs. This receptor was taken from a woman between 40 and 55 years old in good health. Some clones in this sample may be carry-over from other donors' samples. The chain employs TRBV28 and TRBJ1-4; no firm D call. The CDR3 sequence is CASSSRAPDGEKLFF. CDR3 bases: TGTGCCAGCAGCTCCCGCGCTCCCGACGGGGAAAAACTGTTTTTT.